This T cell receptor beta chain was obtained from a study of blood T cell repertoires in COVID-19. V gave up 5 bases and J gave up 5 bases; unmatched junction bases: 5. The CDR3 runs to 14 residues. Germline-derived CDR1 and CDR2 are MDHEN and SYDVKM. Method: immunoSEQ multiplex PCR; TCRdb's copy keeps in-frame clones and lacks some. The table includes around 320,000 clones, roughly 89% detected once. The sequence came from a woman in her forties or fifties who had been exposed to COVID-19. The chain combines TRBV28 with TRBJ1-4; 7 nucleotides line up with TRBD1. The sample was PBMCs or T cells enriched from blood (not recorded which). CDR3 bases: TGTGCCAGCAGTCCCGGGACAGTAAATGAAAAACTGTTTTTT. Translated: CASSPGTVNEKLFF.